This TCR beta chain derives from a study of sequential checkpoint blockade in melanoma. Looking at the study overall: After both sequences, patients received maintenance nivolumab.

Some clones are missing from TCRdb's copy, which holds only in-frame ones; the method was immunoSEQ multiplex PCR. The table records 13,000 or so clones, just over 60% of them present only once. Trimming stripped 6 bases from V and 0 bases from J, with 14 bases between. The CDR3 length is 15 residues. Germline CDR1 reads MNHNS; CDR2 reads SASEGT. Treatment reported: randomized to nivolumab then ipilimumab (arm A) or the reverse (arm B). This clone has a handful of counts. The rearrangement joins TRBV6-1 to TRBJ1-1; tentative D call: TRBD1 (6 bases). Specimen: CD8+ T cells sorted from blood (inferred from file names), collected from a patient given nivolumab and ipilimumab in sequence. The source of this sequence is a human donor with melanoma. CDR3 DNA: TGTGCCAGCAGGGAAAAGGGGGGGATGAACACTGAAGCTTTCTTT. This encodes CASREKGGMNTEAFF.